These 10 T cell receptor beta chains came from one sample sequenced in a study of T-cell reconstitution after alpha-beta-depleted transplantation in children. Unique molecular identifiers were incorporated when the TCRbeta library was constructed. TCRdb re-analysed the PCR reads in MiXCR, keeping a single row per CDR3 protein. Altogether some 200,000 distinct CDR3 sequences are present, 8% to 9.5% being singletons, with the ten largest covering approximately 6.2%. The sequences come from PBMCs from the stem cell graft donor, collected from the stem cell graft. The receptors shown here come from a human donor who donated a stem cell graft to a child with acute lymphoblastic leukemia.

This chain links TRBV3-1 with TRBJ2-3, with 7 bases that match TRBD1. Unmatched junction bases numbered 13, after V lost 2 bases and J lost 8 bases. The CDR3 extends over 16 amino acids. Germline V gene sequence: CDR1 LGHDT, CDR2 YNNKEL (reference sequence). The CDR3 DNA is TGTGCCAGCAGCCAAACCGGGACAGCCCGCAGCAGTACGCAGTATTTT. Translated, it gives CASSQTGTARSSTQYF.

This clonotype is medium-sized within its sample. The genes are TRBV5-1 and TRBJ2-5, with D possibly matching TRBD1 (5 bases). Germline V gene data show CDR1 as SGHRS and CDR2 as YFSETQ. The CDR3 length is 14 residues. Deletions cut 4 bases from V and 1 base from J, with 11 bases between. CDR3 in DNA: TGCGCCAGCAGCCACGACAGTTCCCAAGAGACCCAGTACTTC. Protein product: CASSHDSSQETQYF.

This clonotype was found many times. The chain carries TRBV20-1 and TRBJ2-2; no definite D call. Deletions cut 3 bases from V and 3 bases from J, with 11 bases between. Germline CDR1 reads DFQATT; CDR2 reads SNEGSKA (reference sequence). The CDR3 consists of 14 residues. The CDR3: CSASTYPDTGELFF. The CDR3 DNA reads TGCAGTGCTAGTACGTATCCGGACACCGGGGAGCTGTTTTTT.

The rearrangement links TRBV12-3 or TRBV12-4 to TRBJ1-1; D is possibly TRBD1 (6 bases). Trimming shortened V by 1 base and J by 6 bases, and 12 bases separated the two germline ends. The CDR3 totals 14 residues. CDR3 region: CASSLVRGNPEAFF. In nucleotides, the CDR3 is TGTGCCAGCAGTTTAGTCAGGGGTAACCCTGAAGCTTTCTTT.

CDR3 sequence (DNA): TGTGCCAGCAGTTCGCAGGGGGCGCTTAATGAGCAGTTCTTC. The encoded protein is CASSSQGALNEQFF. The rearrangement links TRBV6-2 or TRBV6-3 to TRBJ2-1, with 8 bases identical to TRBD1. Germline CDR1 is MNHEY and CDR2 is SVGEGT. The trim removed 4 bases at V and 7 bases at J, leaving 6 bases unmatched. The CDR3 sequence is 14 residues long.

The genes are TRBV7-8 and TRBJ2-2; 9 nucleotides align to TRBD1. Germline trimming cut 2 bases from V and 2 bases from J; bases unmatched to any gene: 9. The CDR3 loop spans 18 amino acids. Germline V gives CDR1 SGHVS, CDR2 FQNEAQ. CDR3 loop: CASSLFRGTGRNTGELFF. DNA of the CDR3: TGTGCCAGCAGCTTATTCCGCGGGACAGGGAGAAACACCGGGGAGCTGTTTTTT. The full variable domain, its missing parts supplied by reference TRBV7-8 and TRBJ2-2, is GAGVSQSPRYKVAKRGQDVALRCDPISGHVSLFWYQQALGQGPEFLTYFQNEAQLDKSGLPSDRFFAERPEGSVSTLKIQRTQQEDSAVYLCASSLFRGTGRNTGELFFGEGSRLTVL.

In this sample, this clonotype turned up a few times. The V gene is TRBV12-3 or TRBV12-4, the J gene TRBJ1-2; D not certain. CDR3 length equals 14 residues. The V and J ends lost 8 bases and 3 bases respectively, with 16 bases between them. This chain's CDR3 is CASGGQSRDYGYTF. CDR3 nucleotides: TGTGCCAGCGGTGGGCAGTCGAGAGACTATGGCTACACCTTC.

This clonotype was recorded at least ten times. J is TRBJ2-1 and V is TRBV10-3; 7 nucleotides agree with TRBD1. V was pared by 10 bases and J by 8 bases, with 14 bases of the junction left unmatched. Per germline, CDR1 ENHRY and CDR2 SYGVKD. The length of the CDR3 is 14 residues. For the CDR3, the DNA is TGTGCCACGTCGACAGGGCTTGGGTTCGATGAGCAGTTCTTC. Translation gives CATSTGLGFDEQFF.

The CDR3, as DNA: TGCGCCAGCAGCGGGGGACTCAATCAGCCCCAGCATTTT. As protein: CASSGGLNQPQHF. This chain uses TRBV5-1 with TRBJ1-5, with a tentative D call TRBD1 (5 bases). Deletions cut 4 bases from V and 3 bases from J, with 8 bases between. This CDR3 has 13 residues. CDR1 is SGHRS, CDR2 YFSETQ, per germline.

This clonotype came up many times. The V and J genes are TRBV12-3 or TRBV12-4 and TRBJ1-5; D might be TRBD1 (5 bases). V lost 6 bases to trimming and J lost 5 bases, with 11 bases between them. The CDR3 is 13 amino acids. The CDR3 reads CASSLTEDQPQHF. In DNA, the CDR3 is TGTGCCAGCAGCCTGACAGAGGATCAGCCCCAGCATTTT.